These 29 T cell receptor beta chains were all obtained from the same sample, sequenced in a study of post-analysis software for immune sequencing data (dated by TCRdb to between 2015 and 2016). These receptors lack a known antigen. The library was obtained by PCR. The instrument given in TCRdb is Illumina HiSeq 2500. Unique molecular identifiers were incorporated into TCR beta cDNA libraries to reduce PCR and sequencing biases. The public reads were run again by TCRdb, first through fastp at Q25 and then through MiXCR, and only productive beta chains were kept. Every CDR3 protein is listed once, alongside the most common genes and DNA of its rows. Here the sample has hundreds of thousands of distinct CDR3 sequences; roughly 30% occur a single time. The ten biggest clones cover 0.55% to 0.65% of the sample. Broad study findings and their caveats: Significantly higher frequencies in patients than in controls were found for about five TRBV segments, including TRBV5-6, TRBV5-1 and TRBV20-1.

The sequenced sample was blood. The receptor set was obtained from a girl aged 5 to 17 with multiple sclerosis.

This chain connects TRBV20-1 to TRBJ2-3, with D perhaps TRBD2 (5 bases). The germline CDR1 and CDR2 sequences are DFQATT and SNEGSKA (reference sequence). This CDR3 contains 15 residues. CDR3 sequence: CSLDQGGNWADTQYF. CDR3 bases: TGCAGCCTCGACCAAGGAGGAAATTGGGCAGATACGCAGTATTTT.

This clonotype was counted a few times. Here the CDR3 reads CASSESALGEQFF. Here the CDR3 DNA reads TGTGCCAGCAGTGAATCCGCCTTGGGTGAGCAGTTCTTC. V and J are TRBV6-1 and TRBJ2-1; the D is unclear. The CDR3 totals 13 residues. Germline loops: CDR1 MNHNS, CDR2 SASEGT. Trimming took 2 bases from V and 9 from J, leaving 11 bases between them.

V gene TRBV10-3 combines with J gene TRBJ2-5, with 7 bases identical to TRBD2. The tail of the sequence fits TRBJ2-7 better, so the J call may be wrong. The CDR3 has 16 amino acids. Germline CDR1 is ENHRY and CDR2 is SYGVKD. In nucleotides, the CDR3 is TGTGCCATCAGTACCCCAATCGCGGGGGTTGCCTACGAGCAGTACTTC. This translates into CAISTPIAGVAYEQYF.

The chain couples TRBV27 to TRBJ2-5; 9 nucleotides agree with TRBD1. CDR3 length: 17 residues. Germline V gene lookup returns CDR1 MNHEY and CDR2 SMNVEV (reference sequence). Unmatched junction bases numbered 10, after V lost 0 bases and J lost 5 bases. The CDR3 is CASSLSSNRGRRETQYF. For the CDR3, the DNA is TGTGCCAGCAGTTTATCATCGAACAGGGGGCGCCGGGAGACCCAGTACTTC.

A few counts support this clonotype. The chain joins TRBV29-1 to TRBJ2-1; unclear D gene. Trimming removed 8 bases from V and 3 bases from J, with 14 bases in between. This CDR3 region has 13 residues. Germline CDR1 is SQVTM and CDR2 is ANQGSEA. In nucleotides, the CDR3 is TGCAGCTTTCCCGGGCGCGGCTACAATGAGCAGTTCTTC. This encodes CSFPGRGYNEQFF.

The V call is TRBV20-1, the J call TRBJ2-5; D uncertain. CDR3 length: 12 amino acids. Germline V gene lookup returns CDR1 DFQATT and CDR2 SNEGSKA (reference sequence). The germline V and J ends were trimmed by 8 bases and 2 bases, with 12 bases remaining between them. The DNA of the CDR3 is TGCAGTTGCGACCCTTCTCAAGAGACCCAGTACTTC. It is translated as CSCDPSQETQYF.

The chain combines TRBV12-3 or TRBV12-4 with TRBJ2-7, with 8 bases fitting TRBD2. The CDR3 is made up of 14 amino acids. Unmatched junction bases numbered 5, after V lost 3 bases and J lost 4 bases. The CDR3 sequence is CASSFGAGVYEQYF. The CDR3 nucleotides are TGTGCCAGCAGTTTTGGAGCGGGAGTTTACGAGCAGTACTTC.

The V call is TRBV9, the J call TRBJ2-1; 10 nucleotides align to TRBD2. The CDR3 is made up of 14 amino acids. With V trimmed by 5 bases and J by 6 bases, 5 bases remained unmatched. The germline V gene has CDR1 SGDLS and CDR2 YYNGEE. The CDR3 coding sequence is TGTGCCAGCAGTGTTAGCGGGAGGTTCAATGAGCAGTTCTTC. Translated: CASSVSGRFNEQFF.

This clonotype was counted a few times. The chain has TRBV20-1 and TRBJ2-1, with D perhaps TRBD1 (6 bases). Germline CDR1 DFQATT, CDR2 SNEGSKA (reference sequence). This CDR3 comprises 15 residues. Between the trimmed V and J ends, which lost 3 bases and 4 bases, there was a span of 16 bases. The CDR3 is CSASPPGTLYNEQFF. In DNA form, the CDR3 reads TGCAGTGCTAGTCCTCCCGGGACACTGTACAATGAGCAGTTCTTC.

The chain has TRBV20-1 and TRBJ2-3; no definite D call. V gave up 0 bases and J gave up 2 bases, with 9 bases separating them. CDR1 and CDR2 from the germline V gene are DFQATT and SNEGSKA (reference sequence). There are 14 residues in the CDR3. The CDR3 sequence is CSARDKAPTDTQYF. The CDR3 DNA follows: TGCAGTGCTAGAGATAAGGCTCCCACAGATACGCAGTATTTT.

Here the CDR3 reads CASSPKRGGKNTEAFF. The CDR3, as DNA: TGTGCCAGCAGTCCAAAGCGCGGGGGCAAAAACACTGAAGCTTTCTTT. The chain is built from TRBV12-3 or TRBV12-4 and TRBJ1-1; the D gene is possibly TRBD1 (6 bases). This CDR3 contains 16 residues. With 5 bases removed from V and 2 bases from J, the gap between germline ends came to 18 bases.

A single count supports this clonotype. J is TRBJ1-5 and V is TRBV15; D is unclear. CDR3 length equals 14 residues. Trimming left V 3 bases short and J 3 bases short, with 9 bases between. Germline lookup yields CDR1 LNHNV and CDR2 YYDKDF (reference sequence). CDR3 protein: CATSSIGSNQPQHF. As DNA, the CDR3 is TGTGCCACCAGCAGCATCGGTTCCAATCAGCCCCAGCATTTT.

The chain is built from TRBV7-9 and TRBJ2-5; 8 bases fit TRBD2. CDR3 length: 16 residues. Germline assignment: CDR1 SEHNR and CDR2 FQNEAQ (reference sequence). V lost 4 bases and J lost 4; bases outside the gene matches: 11. CDR3 in DNA: TGTGCCAGCAGCTCGCTGTTAGCGGGGCTGCGAGAGACCCAGTACTTC. Encoded protein: CASSSLLAGLRETQYF.

Comment on this clonotype: One junction end does not reproduce the germline sequence, and a read error may be involved. The gene calls are TRBV7-2 and TRBJ2-4; D gene ambiguous. CDR1 is SGHTA, CDR2 FQGNSA, per germline. This CDR3 has 14 residues. CDR3 in amino acids: CVSSWTEAKNIQYF. The CDR3 DNA follows: TGTGTCAGCAGCTGGACGGAGGCCAAAAACATTCAGTACTTC. The full variable domain, in which reference TRBV7-2 and TRBJ2-4 provide the parts outside the CDR3, is GAGVSQSPSNKVTEKGKDVELRCDPISGHTALYWYRQSLGQGLEFLIYFQGNSAPDKSGLPSDRFSAERTGGSVSTLTIQRTQQEDSAVYLCVSSWTEAKNIQYFGAGTRLSVL.

The rearrangement links TRBV20-1 to TRBJ2-1, with 16 bases fitting TRBD2. V lost 6 bases to trimming and J lost 2 bases; unmatched junction nucleotides: 10. This CDR3 contains 18 residues. CDR1 and CDR2 from the germline V gene are DFQATT and SNEGSKA (reference sequence). This chain's CDR3 is CSAGPGTSGRGTYNEQFF. The CDR3, as DNA: TGCAGTGCGGGTCCCGGGACTAGCGGGAGGGGAACCTACAATGAGCAGTTCTTC.

This clonotype was detected only a few times. DNA of the CDR3: TGTGCCAGCAGCTTGGGGACTAACCAAGAGACCCAGTACTTC. As protein: CASSLGTNQETQYF. The rearrangement joins TRBV11-2 to TRBJ2-5; 7 bases map to TRBD2. The germline gives CDR1 SGHAT, CDR2 FQNNGV. The CDR3 runs to 14 residues. The V gene end was trimmed by 3 bases and the J gene end by 0 bases; junction bases not matched to a gene: 1.

The genes are TRBV12-5 and TRBJ2-1, with 7 bases aligning to TRBD1. V shed 7 bases and J 2 bases; nucleotides not matched to a gene: 8. The CDR3 consists of 15 residues. Germline CDR1 reads LGHNT; CDR2 reads FRNRAP. DNA of the CDR3: TGTGCTAGTGCCACCGGGACAGTCACCTACAATGAGCAGTTCTTC. It yields the protein CASATGTVTYNEQFF.

This clonotype has more than one count but fewer than ten. The rearrangement uses TRBV7-9 and TRBJ2-7; unclear D gene. CDR1 and CDR2 (germline): SEHNR, FQNEAQ (reference sequence). V lost 4 bases to trimming and J lost 1 base, with 8 bases between them. The CDR3 length is 13 residues. In DNA, the CDR3 is TGTGCCAGCAGCTCTTTGGAGTCCTACGAGCAGTACTTC. Encoded protein: CASSSLESYEQYF.

This clonotype has a handful of counts. The rearrangement joins TRBV28 to TRBJ1-5, with 7 bases fitting TRBD1. J gave up 5 bases and V 5 bases, and 3 bases lay outside the gene matches. There are 13 residues in the CDR3. Germline lookup yields CDR1 MDHEN and CDR2 SYDVKM. CDR3 sequence: CASSPQGHQPQHF. The CDR3 region has the DNA TGTGCCAGCAGTCCACAGGGGCATCAGCCCCAGCATTTT.

This clonotype has just one count. J is TRBJ2-3 and V is TRBV29-1, with 9 positions matching TRBD1. Germline loops: CDR1 SQVTM, CDR2 ANQGSEA. The CDR3 sequence is 16 residues long. The ends lost 3 bases at V and 2 bases at J; junction bases unmatched: 9. The chain's CDR3 is CSVDGERTGATDTQYF. CDR3 nucleotides: TGCAGCGTTGATGGGGAGAGGACAGGGGCCACAGATACGCAGTATTTT.

The V call is TRBV2, the J call TRBJ1-5; 8 bases agree with TRBD1. Germline V gene data show CDR1 as SNHLY and CDR2 as FYNNEI. J gave up 6 bases and V 4 bases, and 5 bases lay outside the gene matches. The CDR3 has 14 residues. This CDR3 reads CASSVRTGPQPQHF. The DNA for the CDR3 is TGTGCCAGCAGTGTCAGGACAGGGCCTCAGCCCCAGCATTTT. Looking up the rest from reference TRBV2 and TRBJ1-5 gives the full variable domain: EPEVTQTPSHQVTQMGQEVILRCVPISNHLYFYWYRQILGQKVEFLVSFYNNEISEKSEIFDDQFSVERPDGSNFTLKIRSTKLEDSAMYFCASSVRTGPQPQHFGDGTRLSIL.

This clonotype has a handful of counts. The junction shows a germline mismatch at one end, possibly a read error. This chain connects TRBV7-2 to TRBJ2-1; D remains unclear. CDR3 length equals 15 residues. Germline V gene data show CDR1 as SGHTA and CDR2 as FQGNSA. The CDR3 DNA sequence: TGTGCCAGCAGCCCTGGGGTGCCAGCATACAGTGAGCAGTTCTTC. Translation gives CASSPGVPAYSEQFF.

This clonotype was observed a few times. This chain joins TRBV2 and TRBJ2-5; D remains unclear. The V gene's germline CDR1 is SNHLY and CDR2 FYNNEI. V dropped 9 bases and J dropped 0 bases, with 8 bases sitting between them. CDR3 length: 12 residues. The CDR3, as DNA: TGTGCCAGGACTCGGGACCAAGAGACCCAGTACTTC. It yields the protein CARTRDQETQYF.

V is TRBV6-2 or TRBV6-3 and J is TRBJ2-2, with D maybe TRBD2 (7 bases). The CDR3 loop spans 14 amino acids. CDR1 is MNHEY and CDR2 is SVGEGT in the germline V gene. Trimming shortened V by 2 bases and J by 9 bases, and 13 bases separated the two germline ends. The CDR3 loop is CASSYAGGRRELFF. The CDR3 nucleotides are TGTGCCAGCAGTTACGCCGGGGGGCGCCGGGAGCTGTTTTTT.

This clonotype was seen only a few times. The chain couples TRBV3-1 to TRBJ1-4; possibly TRBD1 for D (6 bases). Trimming stripped 2 bases from V and 14 bases from J, with 18 bases between. The CDR3 runs 14 residues. Per germline, CDR1 LGHDT and CDR2 YNNKEL (reference sequence). CDR3 DNA: TGTGCCAGCAGCCAATTGGGGCCGGGACAACGTCTGTTTTTT. Translation: CASSQLGPGQRLFF.

This clonotype was picked up a small number of times. V usage is TRBV12-3 or TRBV12-4 and J usage is TRBJ2-7, with TRBD2 as a possible D gene (5 bases). The CDR3 contains 14 residues. V was clipped by 3 bases and J by 2 bases, with 11 bases between them. CDR3 in DNA: TGTGCCAGCAGTTTTAAGGGTAGCGCCTACGAGCAGTACTTC. It yields the protein CASSFKGSAYEQYF.

The chain carries TRBV5-1 and TRBJ1-2; D may be TRBD1 (5 bases). Trimming removed 4 bases from V and 9 bases from J, with 19 bases in between. Germline values: CDR1 SGHRS, CDR2 YFSETQ. The CDR3 is 14 amino acids. Here the CDR3 DNA reads TGCGCCAGCAGCCTGGGACGGACGTCAAAACGCTACACCTTC. Protein: CASSLGRTSKRYTF.

The gene calls are TRBV5-1 and TRBJ2-3; no definite D call. V lost 0 bases to trimming and J lost 2 bases, with 10 bases between them. This CDR3 is built from 15 residues. Germline loops: CDR1 SGHRS, CDR2 YFSETQ. The DNA for the CDR3 is TGCGCCAGCAGCTTGGGCCATTTTTCCACAGATACGCAGTATTTT. Its protein is CASSLGHFSTDTQYF.

This clonotype turned up a few times. DNA of the CDR3: TGTGCCAGCAGCCAAGGACAGGGGCTTCTCACAGATACGCAGTATTTT. It translates to CASSQGQGLLTDTQYF. This chain connects TRBV3-1 to TRBJ2-3; 8 nucleotides agree with TRBD1. Germline CDR1 LGHDT, CDR2 YNNKEL (reference sequence). J gave up 2 bases and V 1 base, and 5 bases lay outside the gene matches. This CDR3 contains 16 residues.